The TCR delta chain described here comes from a study of gamma-delta chains in newborns, infants, children. Study details: Microbial exposure reportedly drives polyclonal innate γδ T cell expansion after birth.

This clone was counted a few times. CDR1 TVYSNPD and CDR2 GDNSRS come from the germline V gene (reference sequence). The CDR3 is 18 amino acids. Trimming stripped 3 bases from V and 0 bases from J, with 18 bases between. TCRdb ran CATT on the reads. The table has 3,500 to 5,500 delta-chain clones, around 6.5% seen once. This TCR was recovered from a child who was a newborn, infant or young child, either healthy, febrile or measles-vaccinated (not recorded which). The chain is built from TRDV3 and TRDJ3, with D possibly matching TRDD3 (6 bases). The sample taken for sequencing was blood. In DNA form, the CDR3 reads TGTGCCTTGTACTGGGAGATACGCAGCTCCTGGGACACCCGACAGATGTTTTTC. This translates into CALYWEIRSSWDTRQMFF.